This is a list of T cell receptor beta chains from one sample in a study of blood T cell repertoires in COVID-19. Sequencing used immunoSEQ multiplex PCR; TCRdb keeps in-frame clones, though not all of them. Seen here are roughly 95,000 clones, roughly 80% observed once, and the top ten hold more than 20%. Sequencing was performed on peripheral blood. The receptors originated from a human donor in a cohort sampled during active COVID-19. The CDR3 runs from the conserved cysteine through the conserved F or W. A D gene is named only where the DNA matches it firmly. Expanded clones are given a class, and other clones once, few, many or no size at all.

size | J | D | V | DNA | CDR3
NA | TRBJ2-3 | TRBD1 | TRBV12-5 | TGTGCTAGTGCCCGGAAGGGGACAGGGGTAGATACGCAGTATTTT | CASARKGTGVDTQYF
NA | TRBJ1-5 | NA | TRBV10-3 | TGTGCCATCAGTGTGGGCGACAATAGCAATCAGCCCCAGCATTTT | CAISVGDNSNQPQHF
NA | TRBJ1-1 | TRBD1 | TRBV19 | TGTGCCAGTAGTTGGACAGGGGGTCGGAACACTGAAGCTTTCTTT | CASSWTGGRNTEAFF
few | TRBJ2-7 | TRBD1 | TRBV28 | TGTGCCAGCAGTTGGCAGGCGGGACAGGGGGCCTACGAGCAGTACTTC | CASSWQAGQGAYEQYF
NA | TRBJ2-7 | NA | TRBV19 | TGTGCCAGTAGTCTCCATCTGGCGGCCTACGAGCAGTACTTC | CASSLHLAAYEQYF
NA | TRBJ1-6 | NA | TRBV19 | TGTGCCAGTAGTATAGGTGGGGACATTAACTCACCCCTCCACTTT | CASSIGGDINSPLHF
NA | TRBJ1-5 | TRBD1 | TRBV19 | TGTGCCAGTAGCGATGACAGGGGGGAAAATCAGCCCCAGCATTTT | CASSDDRGENQPQHF
NA | TRBJ2-2 | NA | TRBV9 | TGTGCCAGCAGCGTAGAAGGGAGCACCGGGGAGCTGTTTTTT | CASSVEGSTGELFF
NA | TRBJ1-5 | TRBD1 | TRBV19 | TGTGCCAGTAGAACCGGCAGGGGGGATCAGCCCCAGCATTTT | CASRTGRGDQPQHF
NA | TRBJ2-7 | TRBD1 | TRBV19 | TGTGCCAGTAATCCGGGACAGGGGCTCTACGAGCAGTACTTC | CASNPGQGLYEQYF
NA | TRBJ2-3 | TRBD2 | TRBV5-1 | TGCGCCAGCAGCTTGGATGTTAGCGGGAGGGCCGGGGATACGCAGTATTTT | CASSLDVSGRAGDTQYF
NA | TRBJ2-7 | NA | TRBV28 | TGTGCCAGCAGTTTACGAGGGAGCGGCTCCTACGAGCAGTACTTC | CASSLRGSGSYEQYF
NA | TRBJ1-1 | TRBD1 | TRBV6-4 | TGTGCCAGCAGTGGGGGGACAGGGGGTCCCCCCACTGAAGCTTTCTTT | CASSGGTGGPPTEAFF
once | TRBJ2-3 | TRBD1 | TRBV2 | TGTGCCAGCAGCGCCTGGGACAGGATCACAGATACGCAGTATTTT | CASSAWDRITDTQYF
few | TRBJ2-7 | TRBD1 | TRBV3-1/TRBV3-2 | TGTGCCAGCAGCCAAGGGTCAGGGGGCGCGTCGCCCTACGAGCAGTACTTC | CASSQGSGGASPYEQYF
NA | TRBJ2-7 | NA | TRBV9 | TGTGCCAGCAGCACATCTAGCGTCGCGGCTATCTACGAGCAGTACTTC | CASSTSSVAAIYEQYF
NA | TRBJ2-1 | NA | TRBV6-5 | TGTGCCAGCAGTATAGCGGTCTACAATGAGCAGTTCTTC | CASSIAVYNEQFF
NA | TRBJ1-6 | NA | TRBV27 | TGTGCCAGCACGGGGGGACGGTATAATTCACCCCTCCACTTT | CASTGGRYNSPLHF
NA | TRBJ2-7 | NA | TRBV9 | TGTGCCAGCAGCGTAGGGGGGACACCCCCCCACCACGAGCAGTACTTC | CASSVGGTPPHHEQYF
NA | TRBJ2-5 | NA | TRBV7-9 | TGTGCCAGCAGCTTAATCCAGAAAGAGACCCAGTACTTC | CASSLIQKETQYF
NA | TRBJ2-6 | NA | TRBV7-9 | TGTGCCAGCAGCCGACAGTGGAGCTCTGGGGCCAACGTCCTGACTTTC | CASSRQWSSGANVLTF
NA | TRBJ1-5 | NA | TRBV28 | TGTGCCAGCAGTAACACGGGTGGGGGGGCCCAGCTACTGTCCCAGCATTTT | CASSNTGGGAQLLSQHF
NA | TRBJ2-7 | TRBD2 | TRBV9 | TGTGCCAGCAGCGGCGGGGGGTCGAGCCCCTACGAGCAGTACTTC | CASSGGGSSPYEQYF
NA | TRBJ1-2 | NA | TRBV18 | TGTGCCAGCTCACGCGGGAACTATGGCTACACCTTC | CASSRGNYGYTF
once | TRBJ2-1 | TRBD2 | TRBV29-1 | TGCAGCGTCCCGGGACTAGCGGGGATCTCCTACAATGAGCAGTTCTTC | CSVPGLAGISYNEQFF
once | TRBJ2-7 | NA | TRBV11-3 | TGTGCCAGCAGCTTAGGGCAGTCCTACGAGCAGTACTTC | CASSLGQSYEQYF
once | TRBJ1-1 | TRBD1 | TRBV29-1 | TGCAGCGTCCGCCACGGACAGGGGGACACTGAAGCTTTCTTT | CSVRHGQGDTEAFF
NA | TRBJ2-2 | NA | TRBV4-1 | TGCGCCAGCAGCCAAGACCCTACTAACCCACGGCAGCTGTTTTTT | CASSQDPTNPRQLFF
NA | TRBJ2-7 | TRBD2 | TRBV7-2 | TGTGCCAGCACTTTAACTGGGGGGACTAGCTCCGAGCAGTACTTC | CASTLTGGTSSEQYF
NA | TRBJ1-6 | NA | TRBV27 | TGTGCCAGCAGTTTAGGGCAGGATATTAATTCACCCCTCCACTTT | CASSLGQDINSPLHF
few | TRBJ1-1 | NA | TRBV5-1 | TGCGCCAGCAGCCTGGGGTTTGGGCAGCAAAGACCCACTGAAGCTTTCTTT | CASSLGFGQQRPTEAFF
NA | TRBJ2-4 | TRBD1 | TRBV5-1 | TGCGCCAGCAGCAGGGGACAGGATTGGGACATTCAGTACTTC | CASSRGQDWDIQYF
NA | TRBJ1-4 | NA | TRBV25-1 | TGTGCCAGCAGTGAATGGGTGGGGAGCGAGGCTAATGAAAAACTGTTTTTT | CASSEWVGSEANEKLFF
once | TRBJ2-5 | NA | TRBV4-3 | TGCGCCAGCAGCCGACAAAGCGGAGAGACCCAGTACTTC | CASSRQSGETQYF
NA | TRBJ1-1 | NA | TRBV18 | TGTGCCAGCTCACTTGATGGACTCGAAGCTTTCTTT | CASSLDGLEAFF
NA | TRBJ1-2 | NA | TRBV12-3/TRBV12-4 | TGTGCCAGCAGAAGACAGGTCTTGAGCTACACCTTC | CASRRQVLSYTF
NA | TRBJ1-2 | TRBD1 | TRBV18 | TGTGCCAGCTCACTCGGGACAGGGCTTGGCTACACCTTC | CASSLGTGLGYTF
NA | TRBJ1-5 | NA | TRBV27 | TGTGCCAGCAGTTTATCAGGAGGGGCTTATAGCAATCAGCCCCAGCATTTT | CASSLSGGAYSNQPQHF
NA | TRBJ1-2 | TRBD1 | TRBV19 | TGTGCCAGTAGTATCGGACAGGGGTTGGATGGCTACACCTTC | CASSIGQGLDGYTF
NA | TRBJ1-3 | NA | TRBV7-3 | TGTGCCAGCAGTTTAAAAAAATCTGGACAGTCGAAGTGGAACACCATATATTTT | CASSLKKSGQSKWNTIYF
once | TRBJ2-1 | TRBD2 | TRBV29-1 | TGCAGCGCCGACCCTAGCGGCTGGAGCTCCTACAATGAGCAGTTCTTC | CSADPSGWSSYNEQFF
once | TRBJ1-2 | NA | TRBV7-9 | TGTGCCAGCAGCTTAGAGATCGTTGGGCACTATGGCTACACCTTC | CASSLEIVGHYGYTF
NA | TRBJ2-3 | NA | TRBV2 | TGTGCCAGCAGTGAAGCTAGGACTCCTATAGATACGCAGTATTTT | CASSEARTPIDTQYF
NA | TRBJ2-5 | NA | TRBV19 | TGTGCCACCGAGGGCAGACAAGAGACCCAGTACTTC | CATEGRQETQYF
NA | TRBJ2-1 | TRBD2 | TRBV28 | TGTGCCAGCAGTTTATCCCCCCCGGGACTAGCGAGGTATGAGCAGTTCTTC | CASSLSPPGLARYEQFF
once | TRBJ2-7 | TRBD1 | TRBV19 | TGTGCCAGTAGTATGGGACAGGGCTACGAGCAGTACTTC | CASSMGQGYEQYF
NA | TRBJ2-2 | TRBD2 | TRBV5-4 | TGTGCCAGCGGAACTAGCGGGGGTTCGAGCGGGGAGCTGTTTTTT | CASGTSGGSSGELFF
NA | TRBJ1-6 | NA | TRBV6-5 | TGTGCCAGCAGGGAGGGAAGTGCCATCTATTCACCCCTCCACTTT | CASREGSAIYSPLHF
NA | TRBJ2-1 | TRBD2 | TRBV27 | TGTGCCAGCAGTTTATTGGTTAGCGGGGGGAGGAATGAGCAGTTCTTC | CASSLLVSGGRNEQFF
NA | TRBJ2-1 | NA | TRBV27 | TGTGCCAGCAGTTTATCCAGTACTAGTGGACGCTCCTACAATGAGCAGTTCTTC | CASSLSSTSGRSYNEQFF
NA | TRBJ2-5 | NA | TRBV24-1 | TGTGCCACCAGTGATTCCCGCGGACAAGAGACCCAGTACTTC | CATSDSRGQETQYF